The 19 T cell receptor gamma chains presented below share a single source sample, sequenced in a study of gamma delta lymphoproliferative disorders and STAT genes. With CATT, TCRdb re-called clones from the multiplex PCR reads. In the table there are around 780 gamma-chain clones, over 15% of which are singletons. PBMCs from patients and controls supplied the genomic DNA for sequencing. The sequenced sample was blood. All receptors come from a human donor in good health.

This clone is classed as large. Additional DNA sequences in this sample encode the identical CDR3. This sequence joins TRGV10 and TRGJ1 or TRGJ2. Assignment of the J gene here rests on matching the DNA to germline, because TCRdb gives none. TRGV10 is treated as an ORF (open reading frame) with a function not yet certain. The length of the CDR3 is 11 residues. With V trimmed by 8 bases and J by 4 bases, 3 bases remained unmatched. The chain's CDR3 is CAAWGYYKKLF. The CDR3, as DNA: TGTGCTGCGTGGGGGTATTATAAGAAACTCTTT.

This chain joins TRGV10 and TRGJP1. The J gene, left out of TCRdb, was set here by checking the DNA against germline. TRGV10 is placed among ORFs of uncertain function. The CDR3 sequence is 12 residues long. Losses at the gene ends were 7 bases for V and 3 bases for J; bases not matched to a gene: 0. The DNA of the CDR3 is TGTGCTGCGTGGTCCACTGGTTGGTTCAAGATATTT. Encoded protein: CAAWSTGWFKIF.

This clone is deemed large (0.1 to 1%). This rearrangement joins TRGV10 to TRGJP1. The J gene comes from matching the DNA to germline here; TCRdb lacks it. TRGV10 is assigned to the ORF class and has an uncertain function. V was pared by 8 bases and J by 4 bases, with 8 bases of the junction left unmatched. The CDR3 sequence is 14 residues long. The CDR3 reads CAAWDYSTGWFKIF. CDR3 bases: TGTGCTGCGTGGGATTATAGCACTGGTTGGTTCAAGATATTT.

This clone was detected only a few times. This likely traces to a read error, being one base from a far larger clone. The sample contains more than one DNA sequence encoding this CDR3. This chain links TRGV4 with TRGJP2. No J gene is reported in TCRdb; it was inferred here by comparing the DNA with germline. CDR1 and CDR2 (germline): EGSTGY, YDSYTSSV. There are 14 residues in the CDR3. J lost 5 bases, V lost 1 base, and 4 bases had no gene match. As DNA, the CDR3 is TGTGCCACCTGGGATGGTAGAAGTGATTGGATCAAGACGTTT. Protein sequence: CATWDGRSDWIKTF.

The V and J genes are TRGV5 and TRGJ1 or TRGJ2. As TCRdb names no J gene, one was assigned here on the basis of a DNA match to germline. The CDR3 is made up of 14 amino acids. J was trimmed by 4 bases and V by 0 bases; bases with no gene match: 6. Germline loops: CDR1 VINAFY, CDR2 YDVSNSKD. CDR3 DNA: TGTGCCACCTGGGACAGGTACCGGTATTATAAGAAACTCTTT. The encoded protein is CATWDRYRYYKKLF.

As regards this clone: Because the CDR3's place on the DNA is in doubt, the DNA is left out and the CDR3 is given as listed by TCRdb. No J gene was named, though the V gene is TRGV2. Germline CDR1 reads EGSNGY; CDR2 reads YDSYNSKV. The CDR3 is 21 residues long, counting both termini. The CDR3 spells CATWDGLRIIIRNSLAVEQHF.

In its sample, this clone ranks as medium-sized. The V gene is TRGV10, the J gene TRGJ1 or TRGJ2. TCRdb lists no J gene, so it was determined here by aligning the DNA to germline. TRGV10 is assigned to the ORF class and has an uncertain function. V gave up 8 bases and J gave up 9 bases; unmatched junction bases: 11. The CDR3 is 12 amino acids. The CDR3 sequence is CAAWDYRGKKLF. The CDR3, as DNA: TGTGCTGCGTGGGATTATAGAGGTAAGAAACTCTTT.

This clone ranks as medium-sized. This sequence joins TRGV11 and TRGJ1 or TRGJ2. Because TCRdb records no J gene, it was assigned here through a match of the DNA to germline. Being an ORF, TRGV11 has a function that is uncertain. V gave up 3 bases and J gave up 11 bases; unmatched junction bases: 10. CDR3 size: 13 residues. CDR3: CACWIRSPHEKLF. In DNA, the CDR3 is TGTGCCTGCTGGATTAGGTCCCCCCATGAGAAACTCTTT.

This clone is medium-sized (0.01 to 0.1%) within its sample. The chain recombines TRGV5 with TRGJP1. TCRdb records no J gene; here it was assigned by comparing the DNA to germline. CDR3 length equals 15 residues. Germline assignment: CDR1 VINAFY and CDR2 YDVSNSKD. Losses at the gene ends were 3 bases for V and 0 bases for J; bases not matched to a gene: 4. CDR3 nucleotides: TGTGCCACCTGGGACCTCGATACCACTGGTTGGTTCAAGATATTT. This gives the protein CATWDLDTTGWFKIF.

About this clone itself: The TCRdb protein, from a much larger clone, departs from this DNA's translation at residue 9, likely by read error; the protein shown derives from the DNA. The chain joins TRGV10 to TRGJP1. No J gene is reported in TCRdb; it was inferred here by comparing the DNA with germline. TRGV10 is classed as an ORF, of uncertain function. The CDR3 length is 12 residues. The CDR3 nucleotides read TGTGCTGCGTGGGGAGGTGGTTGGTACAAGATATTT. Its translation is CAAWGGGWYKIF.

In its sample, this clone is medium-sized. This sample also contains other DNA sequences that code for the same CDR3. V is TRGV9 and J is TRGJP. The J gene, absent from TCRdb, was called here by matching the DNA to germline. The germline CDR1 and CDR2 sequences are GITISATS and ISYDGTV (reference sequence). This CDR3 has 17 residues. The trim removed 3 bases at V and 3 bases at J, leaving 5 bases unmatched. CDR3 residues: CALWEPTQELGKKIKVF. The CDR3 nucleotides are TGTGCCTTGTGGGAGCCGACGCAAGAGTTGGGCAAAAAAATCAAGGTATTT.

Within the sample, this clone is large. The chain is built from TRGV2 and TRGJ1 or TRGJ2. No J gene is reported in TCRdb; it was inferred here by comparing the DNA with germline. The CDR3 is 14 residues long. With 0 bases clipped from V and 2 bases from J, the junction kept 4 bases outside the gene matches. Germline assignment: CDR1 EGSNGY and CDR2 YDSYNSKV. CDR3 DNA sequence: TGTGCCACCTGGGACGGGCCATATTATTATAAGAAACTCTTT. Protein sequence: CATWDGPYYYKKLF.

This clone is large by share. This rearrangement joins TRGV8 to TRGJP2. TCRdb leaves out the J gene; it was filled in here by matching the DNA to germline. This CDR3 contains 14 residues. J gave up 2 bases and V 4 bases, and 4 bases lay outside the gene matches. Germline values: CDR1 VENAVY, CDR2 YDSYNSRV. The CDR3 coding sequence is TGTGCCACCTGGGAGGTAAGTAGTGATTGGATCAAGACGTTT. Protein product: CATWEVSSDWIKTF.

By share, this clone counts as medium-sized. The gene calls are TRGV10 and TRGJ1 or TRGJ2. Matching the DNA to germline supplied the J gene, which TCRdb does not give. TRGV10 is recorded as an ORF, its role being uncertain. The V segment lost 8 bases and the J segment 3 bases; nucleotides outside the gene matches: 8. CDR3 length: 13 residues. The chain's CDR3 is CAAWEPPYYKKLF. For the CDR3, the DNA is TGTGCTGCGTGGGAACCCCCTTATTATAAGAAACTCTTT.

This clone is judged medium-sized. This sequence joins TRGV9 and TRGJP. The J gene, missing from TCRdb, was assigned here through DNA to germline matching. This CDR3 contains 17 residues. V shed 0 bases and J 9 bases; nucleotides not matched to a gene: 8. Germline V gene data show CDR1 as GITISATS and CDR2 as ISYDGTV (reference sequence). CDR3 region: CALWEVHNGLGKKIKVF. Here the CDR3 DNA reads TGTGCCTTGTGGGAGGTGCATAACGGGTTGGGCAAAAAAATCAAGGTATTT.

Sample share makes this clone medium-sized. The V and J genes are TRGV3 and TRGJ1 or TRGJ2. The J gene, not given by TCRdb, was assigned here from a germline match of the nucleotide sequence. The CDR3 contains 16 residues. Germline CDR1 reads VTNTFY; CDR2 reads YDVSTARD (reference sequence). V gave up 0 bases and J gave up 6 bases; unmatched junction bases: 14. CDR3 region: CATWDRPGQFGYKKLF. DNA of the CDR3: TGTGCCACCTGGGACAGGCCCGGACAGTTCGGTTATAAGAAACTCTTT.

The V and J genes are TRGV3 and TRGJ1 or TRGJ2. TCRdb offers no J gene call, so here the DNA was matched to germline to obtain one. The CDR3 totals 16 residues. CDR1 VTNTFY and CDR2 YDVSTARD come from the germline V gene (reference sequence). J gave up 7 bases and V 0 bases, and 15 bases lay outside the gene matches. The CDR3 DNA reads TGTGCCACCTGGGACAGGGCCTCGCCGGGGATATATAAGAAACTCTTT. It codes for CATWDRASPGIYKKLF.

In its sample, this clone ranks as medium-sized. The V call is TRGV9, the J call TRGJP. Since TCRdb gives no J gene, matching the DNA to germline was used here to assign it. The V gene end was trimmed by 3 bases and the J gene end by 9 bases; junction bases not matched to a gene: 8. There are 16 residues in the CDR3. From germline, CDR1 is GITISATS and CDR2 ISYDGTV (reference sequence). The CDR3 reads CALWEYRLLGKKIKVF. In nucleotides, the CDR3 is TGTGCCTTGTGGGAGTACCGGCTGTTGGGCAAAAAAATCAAGGTATTT.

This clone was counted a few times. This likely reflects a read error, since a far larger clone is one base away. Other DNA sequences in this sample translate to the same CDR3. This rearrangement joins TRGV11 to TRGJP1. In the absence of a J gene in TCRdb, the DNA was matched to germline to assign it here. TRGV11 is an open reading frame whose function is uncertain. This CDR3 has 19 residues. CDR3 nucleotides: TGTACCACCGTGCCTGCCAAGATCCTCATTAATACCACTGGTTGGTTCAAGATATTT. Protein: CTTVPAKILINTTGWFKIF.